The 13 T cell receptor beta chains in this list originate from one sample, sequenced in a study of T-cell reconstitution after alpha-beta-depleted transplantation in children. Unique molecular identifiers were incorporated during preparation of the TCRbeta library. TCRdb independently ran MiXCR on the PCR reads; one entry per CDR3 protein. Of hundreds of thousands of distinct CDR3 sequences detected, 16% appear once; the ten largest clones hold roughly 29%. Sequences were derived from PBMCs, mostly from graft donor cells, sampled 360 days after TCRalphabeta/CD19-depleted stem cell transplant. These receptor sequences come from a boy in the first two years of life who had a stem cell transplant for Wiskott-Aldrich syndrome, so the T cells may come from the graft donor.

This clonotype has a handful of counts. V usage is TRBV5-1 and J usage is TRBJ2-3; tentatively, D is TRBD2 (5 bases). V lost 4 bases to trimming and J lost 2 bases, with 11 bases between them. The germline CDR1 and CDR2 sequences are SGHRS and YFSETQ. The CDR3 is 14 residues long. Here the CDR3 reads CASSGEFYTDTQYF. The CDR3 DNA is TGCGCCAGCAGCGGGGAGTTCTACACAGATACGCAGTATTTT.

This clonotype was detected a few times. This chain links TRBV7-2 with TRBJ2-7; D possibly corresponds to TRBD1 (5 bases). Looked up from germline, CDR1 is SGHTA and CDR2 is FQGNSA. V was shortened by 2 bases and J by 2 bases, with 10 bases between the two germline ends. The CDR3 covers 14 residues. This chain's CDR3 is CASSLSTDAYEQYF. DNA for the CDR3: TGTGCCAGCAGCTTATCGACAGACGCCTACGAGCAGTACTTC.

The chain has TRBV9 and TRBJ2-3, with 14 nucleotides matching TRBD2. Germline V CDR1 and CDR2: SGDLS, YYNGEE. CDR3 size: 18 residues. V lost 0 bases, J lost 5 bases, and 8 bases stayed unmatched. CDR3 DNA sequence: TGTGCCAGCAGCGTAGGAAGGGGACTAGCGGGAGTGGAAGATACGCAGTATTTT. Encoded protein: CASSVGRGLAGVEDTQYF. The variable domain in full, with the rest retrieved from reference TRBV9 and TRBJ2-3, is DSGVTQTPKHLITATGQRVTLRCSPRSGDLSVYWYQQSLDQGLQFLIQYYNGEERAKGNILERFSAQQFPDLHSELNLSSLELGDSALYFCASSVGRGLAGVEDTQYFGPGTRLTVL.

V usage is TRBV5-1 and J usage is TRBJ2-3, with a possible D match to TRBD1 (5 bases). Looked up from germline, CDR1 is SGHRS and CDR2 is YFSETQ. CDR3 length: 14 residues. Trimming left V 5 bases short and J 8 bases short, with 18 bases between. CDR3 DNA sequence: TGCGCCAGCAGTATAGACAGCCAGTCACCTACGCAGTATTTT. The encoded protein is CASSIDSQSPTQYF.

This CDR3 is CASSLDWGTGNEQFF. The DNA for the CDR3 is TGCGCCAGCAGCTTGGATTGGGGGACGGGCAATGAGCAGTTCTTC. This chain connects TRBV5-1 to TRBJ2-1; perhaps D is TRBD1 or TRBD2 (5 bases each). Germline V gene data show CDR1 as SGHRS and CDR2 as YFSETQ. The CDR3 totals 15 residues. V lost 0 bases, J lost 6 bases, and 13 bases lay in between.

This clonotype has just a few counts. The chain carries TRBV5-4 and TRBJ2-1; a weak D match, TRBD1 (10 bases). Trimming took 2 bases from V and 5 from J, leaving 26 bases between them. In germline, CDR1 is SGHNT, CDR2 YYREEE (reference sequence). This CDR3 has 19 amino acids. The CDR3 region is CASSFGTGATGLAHNEQFF. In DNA, the CDR3 is TGTGCCAGCAGCTTTGGGACAGGGGCGACGGGACTAGCCCACAATGAGCAGTTCTTC.

The rearrangement joins TRBV7-9 to TRBJ2-1, with 7 bases matching TRBD2. The CDR3 runs 16 residues. The germline V gene has CDR1 SEHNR and CDR2 FQNEAQ (reference sequence). V gave up 4 bases and J gave up 11 bases; unmatched junction bases: 17. For the CDR3, the DNA is TGTGCCAGCAGCTCCTTTACCGCGGGAGAACGGTTGAAGCAGTTCTTC. Translation: CASSSFTAGERLKQFF.

V usage is TRBV7-2 and J usage is TRBJ1-2; D is perhaps TRBD1 (5 bases). The germline CDR1 and CDR2 sequences are SGHTA and FQGNSA. The V end lost 6 bases, the J end lost 8 bases, and 16 bases lay between the germline ends. The CDR3 length is 13 residues. As DNA, the CDR3 is TGTGCCAGCAGATTCCAGGGAGTGGGGGGCTACACCTTC. Protein: CASRFQGVGGYTF.

This clonotype turned up a few times. The chain is built from TRBV9 and TRBJ2-7; TRBD2 agrees at 11 bases. The CDR3 length is 12 residues. The V and J ends lost 7 bases and 4 bases, in that order; junction bases with no gene match: 1. Per the germline V gene, CDR1 is SGDLS and CDR2 is YYNGEE. The CDR3 sequence is CASGTSGYEQYF. DNA for the CDR3: TGTGCCAGCGGGACTAGCGGTTACGAGCAGTACTTC.

The gene calls are TRBV12-5 and TRBJ2-3; the D is unclear. Trimming took 5 bases from V and 1 from J, leaving 10 bases between them. The CDR3 totals 14 residues. Germline CDR1 reads LGHNT; CDR2 reads FRNRAP. In nucleotides, the CDR3 is TGTGCTAGTGGTAATCTCCGGGGCACAGATACGCAGTATTTT. It yields the protein CASGNLRGTDTQYF.

The chain has TRBV7-6 and TRBJ2-7; D ambiguous. The CDR3 covers 17 residues. V was clipped by 5 bases and J by 1 base, with 21 bases between them. Germline V gene data show CDR1 as SGHVS and CDR2 as FNYEAQ. The CDR3 DNA reads as TGTGCCAGCAGCCGTGGACCCCGGACCCAAGGTTCCTACGAGCAGTACTTC. Protein product: CASSRGPRTQGSYEQYF. The variable domain in full, with the rest retrieved from reference TRBV7-6 and TRBJ2-7, is GAGVSQSPRYKVTKRGQDVALRCDPISGHVSLYWYRQALGQGPEFLTYFNYEAQQDKSGLPNDRFSAERPEGSISTLTIQRTEQRDSAMYRCASSRGPRTQGSYEQYFGPGTRLTVT.

This clonotype was seen at least ten times. This chain links TRBV25-1 with TRBJ2-7; TRBD1 matches 8 bases. V shed 8 bases and J 0 bases; nucleotides not matched to a gene: 6. This CDR3 has 14 residues. The germline gives CDR1 MGHDK, CDR2 SYGVNS. The CDR3 loop reads CASSQGVSSYEQYF. CDR3 nucleotide sequence: TGTGCCAGCTCACAGGGGGTAAGCTCCTACGAGCAGTACTTC.

This clonotype showed up just a few times. The chain combines TRBV5-5 with TRBJ2-2, with D perhaps TRBD2 (5 bases). Germline V gene lookup returns CDR1 SGHKS and CDR2 YYEKEE (reference sequence). Trimming took 0 bases from V and 7 from J, leaving 7 bases between them. This CDR3 has 13 residues. The CDR3 here is CASSLGGIGELFF. CDR3 coding DNA: TGTGCCAGCAGCTTGGGAGGGATCGGGGAGCTGTTTTTT.